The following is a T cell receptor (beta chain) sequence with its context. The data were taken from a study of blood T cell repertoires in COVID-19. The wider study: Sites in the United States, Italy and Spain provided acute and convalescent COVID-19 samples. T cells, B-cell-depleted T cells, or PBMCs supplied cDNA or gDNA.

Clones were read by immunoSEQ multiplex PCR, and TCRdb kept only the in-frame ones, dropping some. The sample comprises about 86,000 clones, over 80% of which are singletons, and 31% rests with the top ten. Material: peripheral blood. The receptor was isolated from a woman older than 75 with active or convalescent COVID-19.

The CDR3 here is CASRQGASDEQFF. The CDR3 DNA sequence: TGTGCCAGCAGACAGGGGGCTTCGGATGAGCAGTTCTTC. V is TRBV27 and J is TRBJ2-1, with TRBD1 matching 9 bases. Germline V gene sequence: CDR1 MNHEY, CDR2 SMNVEV (reference sequence). This CDR3 spans 13 amino acids. Trimming took 6 bases from V and 8 from J; bases not matched to a gene: 5.